The 8 T cell receptor beta chains reported below all come from one sample, sequenced in a study of T cells of healthy individuals. One entry per CDR3 protein results from TCRdb running MiXCR on the 5' RACE reads. The table shows some 82,000 distinct CDR3 sequences, with about 5% occurring only once. The receptors stem from a female donor in good health.

The V call is TRBV30, the J call TRBJ1-5; TRBD1 might be the D (5 bases). V lost 4 bases to trimming and J lost 5 bases, with 15 bases between them. CDR1 is GTSNPN and CDR2 is SVGIG in the germline V gene (reference sequence). The CDR3 extends over 14 amino acids. The CDR3 DNA reads TGTGCCTGGAATTTAGGGGACCTTTATCAGCCCCAGCATTTT. Protein: CAWNLGDLYQPQHF. The full variable domain, in which reference TRBV30 and TRBJ1-5 provide the parts outside the CDR3, is SQTIHQWPATLVQPVGSPLSLECTVEGTSNPNLYWYRQAAGRGLQLLFYSVGIGQISSEVPQNLSASRPQDRQFILSSKKLLLSDSGFYLCAWNLGDLYQPQHFGDGTRLSIL.

This clonotype was picked up many times. At one end the junction does not follow the germline gene, possibly because of a read error. The V and J genes are TRBV29-1 and TRBJ2-7; D call uncertain. Per germline, CDR1 SQVTM and CDR2 ANQGSEA. This CDR3 has 11 amino acids. Written as DNA, the CDR3 is TGCAGCGTCGAAGTAACTTACGAGCAGTACTTC. This gives the protein CSVEVTYEQYF.

This clonotype was counted many times. The chain couples TRBV10-3 to TRBJ2-3, with TRBD2 matching over 7 bases. The V gene's germline CDR1 is ENHRY and CDR2 SYGVKD. The CDR3 runs to 14 residues. The ends lost 6 bases at V and 2 bases at J; junction bases unmatched: 5. Here the CDR3 DNA reads TGTGCCATCAGCCTAGCGGCCCTCACAGATACGCAGTATTTT. It translates to CAISLAALTDTQYF.

The rearrangement links TRBV5-1 to TRBJ2-7; TRBD1 matches 8 bases. CDR1 is SGHRS and CDR2 is YFSETQ in the germline V gene. The CDR3 is 14 residues long. Trimming removed 4 bases from V and 6 bases from J; junction bases left unmatched: 9. Here the CDR3 reads CASSRGQGIAEQYF. The DNA for the CDR3 is TGCGCCAGCAGCCGCGGACAGGGCATTGCCGAGCAGTACTTC.

This clonotype has only a few counts. The CDR3, as DNA: TGCAGTGCCTTCGTACCGGGCCCCAATGAGCAGTTCTTC. This codes for CSAFVPGPNEQFF. The chain employs TRBV20-1 and TRBJ2-1; D ambiguous. The CDR3 totals 13 residues. Germline V gene sequence: CDR1 DFQATT, CDR2 SNEGSKA (reference sequence). The V end lost 6 bases, the J end lost 6 bases, and 15 bases lay between the germline ends.

Details on this clonotype: A much bigger clone sits one base away, suggesting this may be a read error. The genes are TRBV14 and TRBJ2-1; 7 bases fit TRBD2. The germline V gene has CDR1 SGHDN and CDR2 FVKESK. The CDR3 sequence is 15 residues long. The CDR3: CAGSGTGTTGNEQFF. The CDR3 bases are TGTGCCGGCAGCGGAACCGGGACTACAGGCAATGAGCAGTTCTTC.

Ten or more counts support this clonotype. J is TRBJ2-1 and V is TRBV7-9; the match to TRBD2 covers 7 bases. With 2 bases clipped from V and 2 bases from J, the junction kept 6 bases outside the gene matches. The length of the CDR3 is 16 residues. The germline V gene encodes CDR1 SEHNR and CDR2 FQNEAQ (reference sequence). The CDR3 sequence: CASSLNRGVAYNEQFF. Written as DNA, the CDR3 is TGTGCCAGCAGCTTAAATCGGGGGGTAGCCTACAATGAGCAGTTCTTC.

This clonotype came up many times. CDR3 amino acids: CSARVGYEETQYF. The CDR3 coding sequence is TGCAGTGCTAGAGTAGGGTACGAAGAGACCCAGTACTTC. This sequence joins TRBV20-1 and TRBJ2-5; D is unclear. The CDR3 runs 13 residues. Looked up from germline, CDR1 is DFQATT and CDR2 is SNEGSKA (reference sequence). Trimming pared 1 base from V and 3 bases from J, leaving 9 bases between.